The rows below give T cell receptor beta chains drawn from one sample of a study of T-cell memory formation after mild COVID-19. TCRdb recomputed calls from the 5' RACE reads with MiXCR, one row per CDR3 protein. The profile covers some 150,000 distinct CDR3 sequences, with about 23% appearing a single time and roughly 24% taken by the ten largest. Sequenced input: PBMCs or a T cell subset sorted from them (not recorded which). The receptors stem from an adult woman who had mild COVID-19 (a few samples of this study predate the infection). Cell type and time point are not known. Both conserved end residues are part of each CDR3. The D gene is left open where the match is weak. Some rows mark clone size as missing; the rest say once, few, many or name a class of expanded clone.

D: TRBD1
J: TRBJ1-1
V: TRBV29-1
size: few
DNA: TGCAGCCCCTGGTCCCGGGACAGGGGAACGGGCACTGAAGCTTTCTTT
CDR3: CSPWSRDRGTGTEAFF

D: NA
J: TRBJ1-2
V: TRBV9
size: NA
DNA: TGTGCCAGCAGCCAGACCCCCCCGCAGGGGAACTATGGCTACACCTTC
CDR3: CASSQTPPQGNYGYTF

D: NA
J: TRBJ1-1
V: TRBV29-1
size: NA
DNA: TGCAGCGTCGCAGAGGGGCAGGCCACTGAAGCTTTCTTT
CDR3: CSVAEGQATEAFF

D: TRBD2
J: TRBJ2-3
V: TRBV7-8
size: few
DNA: TGTGCCAGCAGCCTGGGACTAGACGGGGATACGCAGTATTTT
CDR3: CASSLGLDGDTQYF

D: NA
J: TRBJ1-2
V: TRBV7-9
size: NA
DNA: TGTGCCAGCAGCCTGCAGGGTTGGGAAGCTAACTATGGCTACACCTTC
CDR3: CASSLQGWEANYGYTF

D: NA
J: TRBJ2-7
V: TRBV7-2
size: few
DNA: TGTGCCAGCAGCACCTACTCCTACGAGCAGTACTTC
CDR3: CASSTYSYEQYF

D: TRBD1
J: TRBJ1-2
V: TRBV2
size: NA
DNA: TGTGCCAGCAGGGGAGGGACAGGGGAGATGTTCTATGGCTACACCTTC
CDR3: CASRGGTGEMFYGYTF

D: TRBD1
J: TRBJ1-2
V: TRBV7-9
size: few
DNA: TGTGCCAGCAGCGAACCAGCCGGGACAGGGGGCCTCTATGGCTACACCTTC
CDR3: CASSEPAGTGGLYGYTF

D: TRBD1
J: TRBJ1-2
V: TRBV5-1
size: few
DNA: TGCGCCAGCAGCTACTCCGGCAGGACAGGGTCCGCTAACTATGGCTACACCTTC
CDR3: CASSYSGRTGSANYGYTF

D: TRBD2
J: TRBJ2-3
V: TRBV14
size: many
DNA: TGTGCCAGCAGCCCTAGCGGGAGTTATGGAGATACGCAGTATTTT
CDR3: CASSPSGSYGDTQYF

D: NA
J: TRBJ1-4
V: TRBV29-1
size: NA
DNA: TGCAGCGTTGGTTCGACAGAAGAAAAACTGTTTTTT
CDR3: CSVGSTEEKLFF

D: TRBD1
J: TRBJ1-1
V: TRBV12-3/TRBV12-4
size: few
DNA: TGTGCCAGCAGTTTGGCACCGGGACAGGGATGGGTGAACACTGAAGCTTTCTTT
CDR3: CASSLAPGQGWVNTEAFF

D: TRBD1
J: TRBJ1-2
V: TRBV12-3/TRBV12-4
size: few
DNA: TGTGCCAGCAGTTTGAGGGACAGCGCCACTTATGGCTACACCTTC
CDR3: CASSLRDSATYGYTF

D: NA
J: TRBJ2-1
V: TRBV5-4
size: few
DNA: TGTGCCAGCAGCTTACTCGGGTTTATCAATGAGCAGTTCTTC
CDR3: CASSLLGFINEQFF

D: NA
J: TRBJ2-3
V: TRBV2
size: NA
DNA: TGTGCCAGCAGTGAAGCTAGAACAGATACGCAGTATTTT
CDR3: CASSEARTDTQYF

D: NA
J: TRBJ2-1
V: TRBV29-1
size: few
DNA: TGCAGCGTTGACGGACAGCCGGGGCAGTTCTTC
CDR3: CSVDGQPGQFF

D: NA
J: TRBJ1-1
V: TRBV25-1
size: NA
DNA: TGTGCCAGCAGTGTAGAGGGAACTGAAGCTTTCTTT
CDR3: CASSVEGTEAFF

D: NA
J: TRBJ2-7
V: TRBV30
size: NA
DNA: TGTGCCTGGAGTGTTGGTCACGCCTACGAGCAGTACTTC
CDR3: CAWSVGHAYEQYF

D: TRBD1
J: TRBJ2-3
V: TRBV4-1
size: few
DNA: TGCGCCAGCAGCCAAGACCCCCCCCAGGGGGCCGCAGATACGCAGTATTTT
CDR3: CASSQDPPQGAADTQYF

D: NA
J: TRBJ2-1
V: TRBV4-1
size: few
DNA: TGCGCCAGCAGCCAAGATCGGATGGGGCAGTTCTTC
CDR3: CASSQDRMGQFF

D: NA
J: TRBJ1-2
V: TRBV27
size: few
DNA: TGTGCCAGCAGTCCTCTTCCCGCCCAAGGCGAGGGCTACACCTTC
CDR3: CASSPLPAQGEGYTF

D: NA
J: TRBJ1-1
V: TRBV5-5
size: NA
DNA: TGTGCCAGCAGTTATGGTGGTGGATGGACTGAAGCTTTCTTT
CDR3: CASSYGGGWTEAFF

D: TRBD1
J: TRBJ1-4
V: TRBV7-6
size: NA
DNA: TGTGCCAGCAGCTCTGACAGGGGGGCAAATGAAAAACTGTTTTTT
CDR3: CASSSDRGANEKLFF

D: NA
J: TRBJ1-1
V: TRBV30
size: NA
DNA: TGTGCCTGGAGTGTACGGTACAGTCTTAACACTGAAGCTTTCTTT
CDR3: CAWSVRYSLNTEAFF

D: TRBD1
J: TRBJ2-7
V: TRBV18
size: many
DNA: TGTGCCAGCTCACCATCCGGGACAGGGGTCCTCTACGAGCAGTACTTC
CDR3: CASSPSGTGVLYEQYF

D: NA
J: TRBJ1-1
V: TRBV5-6
size: NA
DNA: TGTGCCAGCAGCTTGCCAGGGATGAACACTGAAGCTTTCTTT
CDR3: CASSLPGMNTEAFF

D: TRBD1
J: TRBJ1-5
V: TRBV12-3/TRBV12-4
size: NA
DNA: TGTGCCAGCAGTAAAATGACAGGGGGATTTGGCAATCAGCCCCAGCATTTT
CDR3: CASSKMTGGFGNQPQHF

D: TRBD1
J: TRBJ2-1
V: TRBV29-1
size: few
DNA: TGCAGCGTTGAAGGGAGGCTGGGACAGAGCTCCTACAATGAGCAGTTCTTC
CDR3: CSVEGRLGQSSYNEQFF

D: TRBD2
J: TRBJ2-1
V: TRBV12-3/TRBV12-4
size: few
DNA: TGTGCCAGCAGTTTTCCGAAAGCGGGGGATGAGCAGTTCTTC
CDR3: CASSFPKAGDEQFF

D: NA
J: TRBJ2-3
V: TRBV30
size: NA
DNA: TGTGCCTGGAGTCCGCTAGGCAGCACAGATACGCAGTATTTT
CDR3: CAWSPLGSTDTQYF

D: NA
J: TRBJ2-7
V: TRBV4-1
size: few
DNA: TGCGCCAGCAGCCAAGTGTCAGGCAGGGGTTACGAGCAGTACTTC
CDR3: CASSQVSGRGYEQYF

D: NA
J: TRBJ1-1
V: TRBV4-1
size: NA
DNA: TGCGCCAGCAGCCAACGGGGGACGTTGAACACTGAAGCTTTCTTT
CDR3: CASSQRGTLNTEAFF

D: NA
J: TRBJ2-1
V: TRBV7-6
size: NA
DNA: TGTGCCAGCAGCTTTTGGGGGGCCCGGACTTACAATGAGCAGTTCTTC
CDR3: CASSFWGARTYNEQFF

D: NA
J: TRBJ2-1
V: TRBV9
size: NA
DNA: TGTGCCAGCAGCGTAGTTGCGGGAACCTACAATGAGCAGTTCTTC
CDR3: CASSVVAGTYNEQFF

D: TRBD1
J: TRBJ1-5
V: TRBV2
size: many
DNA: TGTGCCAGCAGTAACAAAGTCCCCGCGGGACAGGGCAATCAGCCCCAGCATTTT
CDR3: CASSNKVPAGQGNQPQHF

D: TRBD2
J: TRBJ2-3
V: TRBV7-3
size: NA
DNA: TGTGCCAGCAGCTTACTACTAGCGGGGGGTGATACGCAGTATTTT
CDR3: CASSLLLAGGDTQYF

D: NA
J: TRBJ2-2
V: TRBV7-9
size: few
DNA: TGTGCCAGCACCTATAGCGAGCCTAGCTGGGACACCGGGGAGCTGTTTTTT
CDR3: CASTYSEPSWDTGELFF

D: NA
J: TRBJ2-1
V: TRBV3-1
size: few
DNA: TGTGCCAGCAGCCATACGGGAGAAACGTTTAACAATGAGCAGTTCTTC
CDR3: CASSHTGETFNNEQFF

D: NA
J: TRBJ2-1
V: TRBV9
size: NA
DNA: TGTGCCAGCAGCGTAGTCCCAGACGAGCAGTTCTTC
CDR3: CASSVVPDEQFF

D: NA
J: TRBJ1-2
V: TRBV7-9
size: few
DNA: TGTGCCAGCAGCTCGGCCATGGTGGAGGCCTTTGGCGGCTACACCTTC
CDR3: CASSSAMVEAFGGYTF

D: NA
J: TRBJ1-6
V: TRBV9
size: NA
DNA: TGTGCCAGCAGCGTAGAGGAGGCGGATTCACCCCTCCACTTT
CDR3: CASSVEEADSPLHF

D: NA
J: TRBJ2-1
V: TRBV6-2/TRBV6-3
size: few
DNA: TGTGCCAGCAGTTCGGGACAATACACTGAGCAGTTCTTC
CDR3: CASSSGQYTEQFF

D: NA
J: TRBJ2-3
V: TRBV6-6
size: NA
DNA: TGTGCCAGCAGTTACTCGAGTAGTACAGCGAGCACAGATACGCAGTATTTT
CDR3: CASSYSSSTASTDTQYF

D: NA
J: TRBJ1-1
V: TRBV9
size: NA
DNA: TGTGCCAGCAGCCCCCCGGACAGACTTAACACTGAAGCTTTCTTT
CDR3: CASSPPDRLNTEAFF